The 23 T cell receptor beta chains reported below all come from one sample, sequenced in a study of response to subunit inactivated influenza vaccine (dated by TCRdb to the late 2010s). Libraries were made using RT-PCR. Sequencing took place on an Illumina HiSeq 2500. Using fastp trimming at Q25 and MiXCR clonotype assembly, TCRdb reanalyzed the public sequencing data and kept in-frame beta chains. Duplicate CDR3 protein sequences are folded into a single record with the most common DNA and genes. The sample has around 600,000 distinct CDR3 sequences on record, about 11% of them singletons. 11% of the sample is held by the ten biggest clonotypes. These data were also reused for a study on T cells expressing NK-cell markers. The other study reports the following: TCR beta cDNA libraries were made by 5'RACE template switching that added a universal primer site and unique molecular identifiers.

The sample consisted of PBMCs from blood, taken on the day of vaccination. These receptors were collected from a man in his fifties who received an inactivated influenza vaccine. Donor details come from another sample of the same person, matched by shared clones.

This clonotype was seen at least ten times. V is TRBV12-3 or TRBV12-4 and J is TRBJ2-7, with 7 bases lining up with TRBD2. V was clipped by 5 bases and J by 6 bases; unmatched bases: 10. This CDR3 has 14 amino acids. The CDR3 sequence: CASSPVGGGGEQYF. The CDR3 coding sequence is TGTGCCAGCAGTCCAGTTGGGGGGGGAGGCGAGCAGTACTTC.

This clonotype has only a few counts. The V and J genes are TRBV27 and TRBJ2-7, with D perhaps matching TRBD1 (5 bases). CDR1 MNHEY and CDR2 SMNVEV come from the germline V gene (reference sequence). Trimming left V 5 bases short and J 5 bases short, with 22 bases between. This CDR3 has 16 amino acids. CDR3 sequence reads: CASSPFEGARMDEQYF. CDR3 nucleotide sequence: TGTGCCAGCAGTCCCTTCGAAGGGGCGAGAATGGACGAGCAGTACTTC.

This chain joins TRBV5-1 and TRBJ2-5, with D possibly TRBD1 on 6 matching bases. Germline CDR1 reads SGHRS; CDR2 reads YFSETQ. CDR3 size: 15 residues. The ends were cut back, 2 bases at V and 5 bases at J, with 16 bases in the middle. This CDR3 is CASSFGQLRWETQYF. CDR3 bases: TGCGCCAGCAGCTTCGGACAGCTCCGATGGGAGACCCAGTACTTC.

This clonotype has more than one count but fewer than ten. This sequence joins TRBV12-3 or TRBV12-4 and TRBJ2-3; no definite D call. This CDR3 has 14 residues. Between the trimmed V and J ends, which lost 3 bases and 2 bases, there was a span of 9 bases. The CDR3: CASSFDITTDTQYF. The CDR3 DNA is TGTGCCAGCAGTTTTGACATTACCACAGATACGCAGTATTTT.

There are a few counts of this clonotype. In DNA form, the CDR3 reads TGTGCCAGCAGCTACCGGGACCCCACCTACGAGCAGTACTTC. Translated, it gives CASSYRDPTYEQYF. The chain couples TRBV11-2 to TRBJ2-7, with D perhaps given as TRBD1 or TRBD2 (5 bases each). V gave up 4 bases and J gave up 2 bases, with 12 bases separating them. CDR3 length: 14 amino acids. Germline assignment: CDR1 SGHAT and CDR2 FQNNGV.

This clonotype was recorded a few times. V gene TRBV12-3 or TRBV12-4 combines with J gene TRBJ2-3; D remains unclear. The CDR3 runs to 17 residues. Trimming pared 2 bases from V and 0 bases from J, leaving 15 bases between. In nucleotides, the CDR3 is TGTGCCAGCAGTTTAAGGGCTGGTTCCGGGAGCACAGATACGCAGTATTTT. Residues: CASSLRAGSGSTDTQYF.

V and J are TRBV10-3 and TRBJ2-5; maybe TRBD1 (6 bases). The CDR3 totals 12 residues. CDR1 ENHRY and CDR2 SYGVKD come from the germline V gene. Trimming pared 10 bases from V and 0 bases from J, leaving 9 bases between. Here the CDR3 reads CATWDNQETQYF. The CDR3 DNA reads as TGTGCCACCTGGGACAACCAAGAGACCCAGTACTTC.

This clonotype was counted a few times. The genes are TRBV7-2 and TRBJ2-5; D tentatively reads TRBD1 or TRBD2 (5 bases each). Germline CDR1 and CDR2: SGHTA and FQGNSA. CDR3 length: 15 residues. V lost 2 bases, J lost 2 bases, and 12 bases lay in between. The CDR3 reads CASSLTGTPQETQYF. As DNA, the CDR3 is TGTGCCAGCAGCTTAACCGGGACGCCTCAAGAGACCCAGTACTTC.

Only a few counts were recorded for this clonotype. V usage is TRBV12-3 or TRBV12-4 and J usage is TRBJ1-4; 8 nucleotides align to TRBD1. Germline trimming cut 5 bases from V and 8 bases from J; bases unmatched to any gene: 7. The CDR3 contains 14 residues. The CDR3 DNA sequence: TGTGCCAGCAGTACCCGGACAGGGTCGGAAAAACTGTTTTTT. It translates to CASSTRTGSEKLFF.

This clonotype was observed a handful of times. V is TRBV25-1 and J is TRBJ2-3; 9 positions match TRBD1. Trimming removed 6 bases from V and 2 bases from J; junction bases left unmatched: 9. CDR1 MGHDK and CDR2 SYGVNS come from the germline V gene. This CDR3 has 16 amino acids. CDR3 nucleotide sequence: TGTGCCAGCAGACCTCCGGACAGGGGATCCACAGATACGCAGTATTTT. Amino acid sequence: CASRPPDRGSTDTQYF. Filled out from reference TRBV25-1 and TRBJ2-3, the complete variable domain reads EADIYQTPRYLVIGTGKKITLECSQTMGHDKMYWYQQDPGMELHLIHYSYGVNSTEKGDLSSESTVSRIRTEHFPLTLESARPSHTSQYLCASRPPDRGSTDTQYFGPGTRLTVL.

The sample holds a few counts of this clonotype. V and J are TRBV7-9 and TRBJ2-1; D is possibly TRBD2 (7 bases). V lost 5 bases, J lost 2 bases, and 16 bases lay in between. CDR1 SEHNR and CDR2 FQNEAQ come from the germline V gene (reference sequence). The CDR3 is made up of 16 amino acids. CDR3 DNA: TGTGCCAGCAGCGTATTCAGGGGACTAACCTACAATGAGCAGTTCTTC. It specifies CASSVFRGLTYNEQFF.

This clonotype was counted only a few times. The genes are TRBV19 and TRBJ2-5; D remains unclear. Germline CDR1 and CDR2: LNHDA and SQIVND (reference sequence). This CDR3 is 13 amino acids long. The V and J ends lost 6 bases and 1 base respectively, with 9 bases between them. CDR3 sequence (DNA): TGTGCCAGTAGCCGGGTCTCCCAAGAGACCCAGTACTTC. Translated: CASSRVSQETQYF.

CDR3 in amino acids: CAWRKRGQETQYF. In DNA, the CDR3 is TGTGCCTGGCGTAAGAGGGGCCAAGAGACCCAGTACTTC. The V call is TRBV30, the J call TRBJ2-5; either TRBD1 or TRBD2 may fit D (5 bases each). The V and J ends lost 5 bases and 1 base respectively, with 11 bases between them. The CDR3 extends over 13 amino acids. In germline, CDR1 is GTSNPN, CDR2 SVGIG (reference sequence).

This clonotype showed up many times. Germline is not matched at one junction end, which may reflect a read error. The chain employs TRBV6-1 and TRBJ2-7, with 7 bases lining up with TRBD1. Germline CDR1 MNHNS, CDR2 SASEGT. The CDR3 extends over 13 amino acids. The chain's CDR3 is CASTTGISHEQYF. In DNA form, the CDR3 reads TGTGCCAGCACGACAGGGATCTCCCACGAGCAGTACTTC.

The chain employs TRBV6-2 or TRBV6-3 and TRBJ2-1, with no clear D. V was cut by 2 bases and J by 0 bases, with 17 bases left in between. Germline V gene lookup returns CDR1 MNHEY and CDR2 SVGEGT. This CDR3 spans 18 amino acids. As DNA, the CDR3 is TGTGCCAGCAGTTACCTCCTAGACGAAGGACGCTCCTACAATGAGCAGTTCTTC. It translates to CASSYLLDEGRSYNEQFF.

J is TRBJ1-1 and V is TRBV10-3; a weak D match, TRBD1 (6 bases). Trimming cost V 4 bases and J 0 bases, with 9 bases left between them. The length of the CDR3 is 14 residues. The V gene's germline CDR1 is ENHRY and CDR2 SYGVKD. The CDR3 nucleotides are TGTGCCATCAGTGGGGCAGGGGTGAACACTGAAGCTTTCTTT. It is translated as CAISGAGVNTEAFF.

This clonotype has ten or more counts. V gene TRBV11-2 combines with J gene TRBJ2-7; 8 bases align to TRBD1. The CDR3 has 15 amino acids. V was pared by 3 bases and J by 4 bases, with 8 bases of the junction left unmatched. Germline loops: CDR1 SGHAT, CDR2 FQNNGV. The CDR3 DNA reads TGTGCCAGCAGCTTGGTAGGACAGGGTGGATACGAGCAGTACTTC. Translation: CASSLVGQGGYEQYF.

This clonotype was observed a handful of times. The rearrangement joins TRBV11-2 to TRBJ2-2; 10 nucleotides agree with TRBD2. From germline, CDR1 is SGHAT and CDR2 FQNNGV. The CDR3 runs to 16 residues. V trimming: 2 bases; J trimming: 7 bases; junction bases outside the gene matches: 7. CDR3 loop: CASSLQGLAGVGELFF. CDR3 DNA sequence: TGTGCCAGCAGCTTACAAGGCCTAGCGGGGGTCGGGGAGCTGTTTTTT.

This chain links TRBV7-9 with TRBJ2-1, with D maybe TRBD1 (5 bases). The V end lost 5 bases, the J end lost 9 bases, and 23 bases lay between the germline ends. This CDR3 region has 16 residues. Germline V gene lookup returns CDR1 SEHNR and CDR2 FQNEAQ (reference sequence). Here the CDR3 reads CASSEPTAVLRGEQFF. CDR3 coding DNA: TGTGCCAGCAGCGAACCGACTGCGGTCTTAAGGGGTGAGCAGTTCTTC. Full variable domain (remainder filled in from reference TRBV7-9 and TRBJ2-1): DTGVSQNPRHKITKRGQNVTFRCDPISEHNRLYWYRQTLGQGPEFLTYFQNEAQLEKSRLLSDRFSAERPKGSFSTLEIQRTEQGDSAMYLCASSEPTAVLRGEQFFGPGTRLTVL.

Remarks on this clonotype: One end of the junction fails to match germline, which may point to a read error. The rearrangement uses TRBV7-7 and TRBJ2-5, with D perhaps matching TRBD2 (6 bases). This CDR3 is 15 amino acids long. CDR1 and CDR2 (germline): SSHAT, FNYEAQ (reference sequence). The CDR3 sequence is CASSPGTAGPETQYF. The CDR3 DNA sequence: TGTGCTAGCAGCCCCGGGACTGCGGGACCTGAGACCCAGTACTTC.

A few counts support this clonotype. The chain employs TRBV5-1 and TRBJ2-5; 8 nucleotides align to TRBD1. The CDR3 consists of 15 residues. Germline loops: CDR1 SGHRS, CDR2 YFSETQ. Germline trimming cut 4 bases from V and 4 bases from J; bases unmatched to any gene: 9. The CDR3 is CASSTGYTGGETQYF. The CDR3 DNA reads TGCGCCAGCAGCACCGGATACACAGGGGGAGAGACCCAGTACTTC. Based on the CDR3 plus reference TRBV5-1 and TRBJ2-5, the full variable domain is KAGVTQTPRYLIKTRGQQVTLSCSPISGHRSVSWYQQTPGQGLQFLFEYFSETQRNKGNFPGRFSGRQFSNSRSEMNVSTLELGDSALYLCASSTGYTGGETQYFGPGTRLLVL.

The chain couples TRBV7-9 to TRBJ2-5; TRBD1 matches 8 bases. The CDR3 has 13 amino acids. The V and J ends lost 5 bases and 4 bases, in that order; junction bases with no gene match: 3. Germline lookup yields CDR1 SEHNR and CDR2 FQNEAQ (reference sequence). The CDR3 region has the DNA TGTGCCAGCAGCCAGGGGGCGGGAGAGACCCAGTACTTC. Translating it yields CASSQGAGETQYF.

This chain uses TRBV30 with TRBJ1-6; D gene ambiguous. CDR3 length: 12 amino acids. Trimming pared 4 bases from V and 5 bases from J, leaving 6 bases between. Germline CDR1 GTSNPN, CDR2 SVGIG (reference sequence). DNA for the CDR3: TGTGCCTGGAAGCTGAATAATTCACCCCTCCACTTT. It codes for CAWKLNNSPLHF.